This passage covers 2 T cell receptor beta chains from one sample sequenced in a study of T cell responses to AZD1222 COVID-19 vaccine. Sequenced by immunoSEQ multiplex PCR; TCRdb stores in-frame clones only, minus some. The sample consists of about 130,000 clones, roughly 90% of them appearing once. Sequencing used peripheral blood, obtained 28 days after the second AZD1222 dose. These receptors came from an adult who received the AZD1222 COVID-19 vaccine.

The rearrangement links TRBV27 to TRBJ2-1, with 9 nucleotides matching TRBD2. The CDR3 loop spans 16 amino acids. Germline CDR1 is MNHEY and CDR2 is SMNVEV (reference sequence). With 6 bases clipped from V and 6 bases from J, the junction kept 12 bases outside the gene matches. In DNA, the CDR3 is TGTGCCAGCAGCCGTCCTAGCGGGGTACGGGGCAATGAGCAGTTCTTC. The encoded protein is CASSRPSGVRGNEQFF.

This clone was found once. CDR3 sequence reads: CASSQGSGLAGTDTQYF. The DNA of the CDR3 is TGTGCCAGCAGCCAAGGCTCAGGACTAGCGGGCACAGATACGCAGTATTTT. This chain uses TRBV4-2 with TRBJ2-3; TRBD2 matches at 10 bases. V dropped 1 base and J dropped 1; count of bases not matched to a gene: 5. The CDR3 spans 17 residues. CDR1 and CDR2 from the germline V gene are LGHNA and YNFKEQ.